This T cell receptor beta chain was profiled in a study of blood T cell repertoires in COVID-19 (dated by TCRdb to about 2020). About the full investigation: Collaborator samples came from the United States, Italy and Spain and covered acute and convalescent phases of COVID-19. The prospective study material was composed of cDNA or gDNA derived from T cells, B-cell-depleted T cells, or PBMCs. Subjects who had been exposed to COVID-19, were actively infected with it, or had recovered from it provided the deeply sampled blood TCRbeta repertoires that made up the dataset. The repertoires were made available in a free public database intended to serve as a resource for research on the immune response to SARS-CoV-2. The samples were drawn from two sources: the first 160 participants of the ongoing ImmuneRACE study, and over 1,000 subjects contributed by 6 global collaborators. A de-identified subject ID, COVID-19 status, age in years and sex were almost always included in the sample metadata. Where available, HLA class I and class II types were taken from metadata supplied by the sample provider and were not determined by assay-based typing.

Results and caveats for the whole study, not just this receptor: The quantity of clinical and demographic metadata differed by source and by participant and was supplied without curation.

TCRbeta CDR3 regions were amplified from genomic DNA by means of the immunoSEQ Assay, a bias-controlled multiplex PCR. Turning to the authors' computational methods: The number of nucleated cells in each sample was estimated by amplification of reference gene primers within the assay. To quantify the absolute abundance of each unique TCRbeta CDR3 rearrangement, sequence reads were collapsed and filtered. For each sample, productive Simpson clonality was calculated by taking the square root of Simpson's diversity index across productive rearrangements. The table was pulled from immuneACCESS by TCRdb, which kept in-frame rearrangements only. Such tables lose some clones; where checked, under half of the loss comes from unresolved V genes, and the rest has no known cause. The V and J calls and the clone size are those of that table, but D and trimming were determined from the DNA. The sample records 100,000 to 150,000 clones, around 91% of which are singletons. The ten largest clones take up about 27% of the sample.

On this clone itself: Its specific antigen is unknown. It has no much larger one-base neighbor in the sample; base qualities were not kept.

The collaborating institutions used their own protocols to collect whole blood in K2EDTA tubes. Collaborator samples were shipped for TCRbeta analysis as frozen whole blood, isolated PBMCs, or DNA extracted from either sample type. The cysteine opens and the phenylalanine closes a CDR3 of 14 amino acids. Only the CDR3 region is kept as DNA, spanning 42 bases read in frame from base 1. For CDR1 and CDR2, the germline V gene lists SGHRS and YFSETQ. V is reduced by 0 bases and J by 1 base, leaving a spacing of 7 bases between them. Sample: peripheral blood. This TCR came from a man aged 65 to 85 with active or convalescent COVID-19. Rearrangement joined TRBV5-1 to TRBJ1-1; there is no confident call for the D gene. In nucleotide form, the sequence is TGCGCCAGCAGCTTGGGGCCCCAGAACACTGAAGCTTTCTTT. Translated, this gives CASSLGPQNTEAFF.